Sequencing of this T cell receptor beta chain was carried out in a study of T cells in Graves' hyperthyroidism and ophthalmopathy. With 2 bases removed from V and 4 bases from J, the gap between germline ends came to 14 bases. The CDR3 is 15 amino acids. Germline assignment: CDR1 LGHDT and CDR2 YNNKEL (reference sequence). RNA transcripts served as the template for amplifying TCR beta CDR3 regions. Researchers ran a first-round RT-PCR on the TCR CDR3 using the HTBI primer set. TCRdb used MiXCR to reprocess the multiplex PCR reads, holding one entry per CDR3 protein. Of 90,000 to 120,000 distinct CDR3 sequences listed, more than 15% are singletons. The table lists this clonotype with many counts.

The clonotype was recovered from a woman aged 45-65 years with Graves' hyperthyroidism. The chain combines TRBV3-1 with TRBJ1-2; possibly TRBD1 for D (5 bases). Sequencing input: blood. CDR3 region: CASSQQGGFGYGYTF. The CDR3 DNA is TGTGCCAGCAGCCAACAGGGTGGGTTTGGCTATGGCTACACCTTC.